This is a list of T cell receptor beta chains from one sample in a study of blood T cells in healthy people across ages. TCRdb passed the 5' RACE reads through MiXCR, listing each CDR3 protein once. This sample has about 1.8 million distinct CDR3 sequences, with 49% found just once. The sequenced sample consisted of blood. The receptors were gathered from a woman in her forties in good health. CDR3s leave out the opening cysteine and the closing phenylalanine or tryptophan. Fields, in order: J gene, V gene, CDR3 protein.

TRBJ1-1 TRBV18 ASSPRQRFNTEAF
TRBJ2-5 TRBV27 ASSLGTVGETQY
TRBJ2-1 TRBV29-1 SVEGGGEPLHEQF
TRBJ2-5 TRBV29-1 SVEDSETQY
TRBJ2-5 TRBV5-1 ASSSVTAQETQY
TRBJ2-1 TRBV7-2 ASTRSIRYNEQF
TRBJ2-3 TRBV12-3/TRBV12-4 ASSPGTGTAVTDTQY
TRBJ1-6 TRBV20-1 STAEGPGSPLH
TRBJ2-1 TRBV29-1 SVEGSTSGGTYNEQF
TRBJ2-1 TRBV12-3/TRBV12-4 ASSRSRGSYNEQF
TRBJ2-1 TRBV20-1 SANSNPLGENEQF
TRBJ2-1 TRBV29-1 SVLGGGSHNEQF
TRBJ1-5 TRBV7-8 ASGKLEGVNQPQH
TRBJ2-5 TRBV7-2 ASSWTDRLETQY
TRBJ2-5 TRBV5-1 ASSLAQAPETQY
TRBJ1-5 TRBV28 ASSLTVLGTSLNQPQH
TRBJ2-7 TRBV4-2 VSSREDRATYEQY
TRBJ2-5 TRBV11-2 ASSPAGTGWETQY
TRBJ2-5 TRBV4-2 ASSQATQETQY
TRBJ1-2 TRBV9 ASSDDPRGLLYGYT
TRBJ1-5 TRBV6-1 ATRGLVGQPQH
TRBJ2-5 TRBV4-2 ASSQPTGRVETQY
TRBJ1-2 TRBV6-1 ASRLNSGQGAWGYT
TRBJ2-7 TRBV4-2 ASSLTSKTYEQY
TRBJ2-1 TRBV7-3 ASSLPRDPLNEQF
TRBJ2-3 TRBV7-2 ASCYGTDTQY
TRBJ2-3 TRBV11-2 ASSLLMRGLGSTDTQY
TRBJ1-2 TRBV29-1 SVESQANYGYT
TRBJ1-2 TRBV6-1 ASSPSWGRGGGGYT
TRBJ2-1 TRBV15 ATSRGATAFNEQF
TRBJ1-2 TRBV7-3 ASSLTGSCGYT
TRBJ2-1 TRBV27 ASGPSGGSYNEQF
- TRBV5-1 ASSLVQPKETQY
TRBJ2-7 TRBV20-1 SARADRVSYEQY
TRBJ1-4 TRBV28 ASSLPGTKGEKLF
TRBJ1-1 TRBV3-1 ASSQVNGGEAF
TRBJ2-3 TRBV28 ASTQASGVYTQY
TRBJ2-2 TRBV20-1 SAVNGPPLPLTGELF
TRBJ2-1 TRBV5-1 ASSPPGVAGGNEQF
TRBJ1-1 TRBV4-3 ASSQGGRGRTEAF
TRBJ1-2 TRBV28 ASNEGDYGYT
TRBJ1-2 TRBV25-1 ASSPPGRDYGYT
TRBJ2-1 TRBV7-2 ASSLRRSEQF
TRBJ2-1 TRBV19 ASSFKGQGATVGQF
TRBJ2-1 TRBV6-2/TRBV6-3 ASSYVDRVGNEQF
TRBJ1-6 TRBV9 ASSARLLANSPLH
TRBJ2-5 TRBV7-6 ASSLVQAQQETQY